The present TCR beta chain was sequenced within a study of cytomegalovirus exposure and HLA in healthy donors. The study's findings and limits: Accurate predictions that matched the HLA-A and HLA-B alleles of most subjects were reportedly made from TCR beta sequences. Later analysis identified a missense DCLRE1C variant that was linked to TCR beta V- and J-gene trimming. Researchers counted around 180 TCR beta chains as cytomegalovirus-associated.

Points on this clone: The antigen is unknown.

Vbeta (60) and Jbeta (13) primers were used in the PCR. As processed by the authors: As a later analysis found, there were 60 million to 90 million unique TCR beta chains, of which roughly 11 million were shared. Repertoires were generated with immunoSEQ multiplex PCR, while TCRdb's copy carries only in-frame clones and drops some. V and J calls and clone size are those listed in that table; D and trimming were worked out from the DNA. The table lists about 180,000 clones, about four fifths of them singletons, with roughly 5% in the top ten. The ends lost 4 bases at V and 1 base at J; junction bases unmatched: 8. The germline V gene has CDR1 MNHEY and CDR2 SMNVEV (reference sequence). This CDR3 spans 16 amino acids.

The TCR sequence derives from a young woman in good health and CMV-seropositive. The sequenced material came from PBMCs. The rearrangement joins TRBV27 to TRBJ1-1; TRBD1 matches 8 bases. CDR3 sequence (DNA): TGTGCCAGCAGTTCCAAACGGGACAGGTCGAACACTGAAGCTTTCTTT. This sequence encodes CASSSKRDRSNTEAFF.